Listed here are 8 T cell receptor beta chains from one sample, sequenced in a study of blood T cells in healthy people across ages. A J-beta primer mix and a sample-barcoded 5' primer were used in a second PCR of roughly 7 to 12 cycles. TCRdb used MiXCR to reprocess the 5' RACE reads, holding one entry per CDR3 protein. Of 890,000 or so distinct CDR3 sequences listed, less than 80% are singletons. The specimen was blood. These TCRs come from a man aged 25 to 45 in good health.

This clonotype was observed a handful of times. V and J are TRBV29-1 and TRBJ2-5; perhaps TRBD2 as D (6 bases). The CDR3 runs to 14 residues. Trimming left V 1 base short and J 4 bases short, with 13 bases between. Germline V lookup: CDR1 SQVTM, CDR2 ANQGSEA. The CDR3 spells CSVEVAGRPETQYF. CDR3 DNA: TGCAGCGTTGAAGTTGCAGGGAGGCCAGAGACCCAGTACTTC.

This rearrangement joins TRBV6-2 or TRBV6-3 to TRBJ2-3, with 12 bases aligning to TRBD1. There are 16 residues in the CDR3. J lost 5 bases, V lost 7 bases, and 10 bases had no gene match. Germline lookup yields CDR1 MNHEY and CDR2 SVGEGT. CDR3: CASTTPGQGAGDTQYF. The CDR3 DNA is TGTGCCAGCACCACCCCGGGACAGGGGGCAGGAGATACGCAGTATTTT.

The rearrangement uses TRBV4-3 and TRBJ2-1; maybe TRBD2 (5 bases). Between the trimmed V and J ends, which lost 1 base and 4 bases, there was a span of 11 bases. Germline V CDR1 and CDR2: LGHNA, YSLEER. This CDR3 comprises 15 residues. CDR3 sequence reads: CASSQGGQEYNEQFF. CDR3 bases: TGCGCCAGCAGCCAAGGAGGGCAGGAGTACAATGAGCAGTTCTTC.

This clonotype was seen a few times. The chain has TRBV20-1 and TRBJ1-6; D might be TRBD1 (6 bases). Germline values: CDR1 DFQATT, CDR2 SNEGSKA (reference sequence). The CDR3 extends over 13 amino acids. Trimming took off 3 bases at V and 9 bases at J, with 12 bases between the two ends. The CDR3 protein is CSARKGDASPLHF. The CDR3 coding sequence is TGCAGTGCTAGGAAGGGGGATGCTTCACCCCTCCACTTT.

This chain connects TRBV7-2 to TRBJ1-4; 8 positions match TRBD1. Looked up from germline, CDR1 is SGHTA and CDR2 is FQGNSA. V lost 2 bases to trimming and J lost 8 bases; unmatched junction nucleotides: 10. This CDR3 has 16 amino acids. This CDR3 is CASSLIPVTGVEKLFF. CDR3 in DNA: TGTGCCAGCAGCTTAATCCCTGTGACAGGGGTAGAAAAACTGTTTTTT.

In its sample, this clonotype was seen a few times. The rearrangement links TRBV10-3 to TRBJ2-5; D is unclear. The CDR3 runs to 12 residues. The germline V and J ends were trimmed by 10 bases and 0 bases, with 9 bases remaining between them. Germline lookup yields CDR1 ENHRY and CDR2 SYGVKD. The CDR3 region is CATASNQETQYF. DNA for the CDR3: TGTGCCACCGCCTCCAACCAAGAGACCCAGTACTTC.

This chain joins TRBV5-6 and TRBJ2-7, with 8 bases fitting TRBD1. V trimming: 2 bases; J trimming: 2 bases; junction bases outside the gene matches: 6. This CDR3 has 15 amino acids. Germline V lookup: CDR1 SGHDT, CDR2 YYEEEE. The CDR3 spells CASSFGTGKTYEQYF. The DNA of the CDR3 is TGTGCCAGCAGCTTCGGGACAGGAAAAACCTACGAGCAGTACTTC.

This clonotype showed up just a few times. The gene calls are TRBV12-3 or TRBV12-4 and TRBJ2-7; D is undetermined. This CDR3 contains 13 residues. V lost 1 base, J lost 6 bases, and 10 bases lay in between. The CDR3 nucleotides read TGTGCCAGCAGTTTAGGTACGGCGCGCGAGCAGTACTTC. Protein: CASSLGTAREQYF.